The TCR beta chain described here comes from a study of cytomegalovirus exposure and HLA in healthy donors. Germline V CDR1 and CDR2: MGHDK, SYGVNS. CDR3 length: 14 amino acids. V lost 1 base to trimming and J lost 13 bases; unmatched junction nucleotides: 7. Overall study results and limits: Researchers counted around 180 TCR beta chains as cytomegalovirus-associated.

Points on this clone: Its antigen is still unknown.

The protocol was immunoSEQ multiplex PCR, while the TCRdb copy is restricted to in-frame clones and leaves out a portion. The sample includes about 180,000 clones, more than 75% of them seen just once. Sequencing was carried out using PBMCs. This clonotype was sampled from a young woman in good health and CMV-seronegative. V gene TRBV25-1 combines with J gene TRBJ1-6, with 7 bases identical to TRBD1. CDR3 protein: CASSEWGQSVPLHF. CDR3 nucleotides: TGTGCCAGCAGTGAATGGGGACAGAGCGTTCCCCTCCACTTT.